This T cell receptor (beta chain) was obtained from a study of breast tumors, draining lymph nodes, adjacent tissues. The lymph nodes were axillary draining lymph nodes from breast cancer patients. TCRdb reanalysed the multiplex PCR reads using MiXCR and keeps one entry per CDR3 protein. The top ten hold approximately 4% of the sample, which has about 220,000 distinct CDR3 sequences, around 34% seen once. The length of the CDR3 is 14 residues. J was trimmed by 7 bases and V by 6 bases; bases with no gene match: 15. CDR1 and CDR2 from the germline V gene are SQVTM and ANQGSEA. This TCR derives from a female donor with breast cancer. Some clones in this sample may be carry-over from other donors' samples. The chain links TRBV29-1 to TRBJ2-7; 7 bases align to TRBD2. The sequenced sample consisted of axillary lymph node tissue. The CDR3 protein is CSVAGPSGTGEQYF. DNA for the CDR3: TGCAGCGTCGCAGGGCCTAGCGGAACGGGGGAGCAGTACTTC.